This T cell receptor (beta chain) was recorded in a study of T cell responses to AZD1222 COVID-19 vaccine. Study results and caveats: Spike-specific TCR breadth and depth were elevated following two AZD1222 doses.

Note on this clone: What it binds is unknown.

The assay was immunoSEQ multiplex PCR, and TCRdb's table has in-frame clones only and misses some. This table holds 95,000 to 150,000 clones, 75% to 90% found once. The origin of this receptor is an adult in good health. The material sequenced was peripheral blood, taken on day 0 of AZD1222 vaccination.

The CDR3 here is CASSSGQGINYGYTF. CDR3 sequence (DNA): TGTGCCAGCAGCTCCGGACAGGGGATAAACTATGGCTACACCTTC. The gene calls are TRBV25-1 and TRBJ1-2, with 9 nucleotides matching TRBD1. The germline CDR1 and CDR2 sequences are MGHDK and SYGVNS. The CDR3 contains 15 residues. The trim removed 6 bases at V and 2 bases at J, leaving 7 bases unmatched.